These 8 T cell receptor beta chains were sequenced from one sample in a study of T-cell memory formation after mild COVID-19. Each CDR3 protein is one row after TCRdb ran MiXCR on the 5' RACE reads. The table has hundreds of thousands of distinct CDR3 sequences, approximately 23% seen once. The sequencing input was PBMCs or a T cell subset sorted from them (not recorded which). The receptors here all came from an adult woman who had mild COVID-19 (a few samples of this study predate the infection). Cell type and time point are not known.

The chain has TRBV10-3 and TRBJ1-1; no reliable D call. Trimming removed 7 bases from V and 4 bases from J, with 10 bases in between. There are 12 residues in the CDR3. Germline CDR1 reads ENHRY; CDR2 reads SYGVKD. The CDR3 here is CAIKSAGTEAFF. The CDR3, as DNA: TGTGCCATCAAGAGCGCTGGCACTGAAGCTTTCTTT.

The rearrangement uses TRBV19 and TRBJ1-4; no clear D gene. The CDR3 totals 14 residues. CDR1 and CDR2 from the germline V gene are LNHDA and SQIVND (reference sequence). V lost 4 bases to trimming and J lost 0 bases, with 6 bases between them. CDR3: CASSRETTNEKLFF. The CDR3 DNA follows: TGTGCCAGTAGTAGGGAGACAACTAATGAAAAACTGTTTTTT.

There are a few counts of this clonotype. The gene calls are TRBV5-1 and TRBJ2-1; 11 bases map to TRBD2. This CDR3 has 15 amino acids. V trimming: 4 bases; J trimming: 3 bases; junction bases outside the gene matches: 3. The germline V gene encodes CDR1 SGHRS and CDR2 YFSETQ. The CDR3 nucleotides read TGCGCCAGCAGCCAGACTAGCGGGGACTACAATGAGCAGTTCTTC. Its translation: CASSQTSGDYNEQFF.

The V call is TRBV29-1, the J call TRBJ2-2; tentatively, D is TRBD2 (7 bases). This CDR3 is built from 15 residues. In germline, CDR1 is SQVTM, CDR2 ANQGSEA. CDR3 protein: CSLLGAGVNTGELFF. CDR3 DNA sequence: TGCAGTCTGTTGGGGGCGGGGGTGAACACCGGGGAGCTGTTTTTT.

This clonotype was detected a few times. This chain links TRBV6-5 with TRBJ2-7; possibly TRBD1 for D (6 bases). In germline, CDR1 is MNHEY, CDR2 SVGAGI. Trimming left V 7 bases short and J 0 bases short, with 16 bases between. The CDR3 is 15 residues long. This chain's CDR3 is CASTRAGTLSYEQYF. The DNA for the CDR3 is TGTGCCAGCACTCGCGCCGGGACACTCTCCTACGAGCAGTACTTC.

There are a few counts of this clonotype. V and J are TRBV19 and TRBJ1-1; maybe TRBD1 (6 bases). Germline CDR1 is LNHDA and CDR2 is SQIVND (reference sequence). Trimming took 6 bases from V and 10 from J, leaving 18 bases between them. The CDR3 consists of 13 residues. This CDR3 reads CASSDRSGLAAFF. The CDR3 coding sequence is TGTGCCAGTAGCGACAGGTCTGGCCTGGCAGCTTTCTTT.

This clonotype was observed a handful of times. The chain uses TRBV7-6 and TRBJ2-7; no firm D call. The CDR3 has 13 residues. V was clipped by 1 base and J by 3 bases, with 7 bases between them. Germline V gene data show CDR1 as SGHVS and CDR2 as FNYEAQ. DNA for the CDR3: TGTGCCAGCAGCTTAGGACCCTACTACGAGCAGTACTTC. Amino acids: CASSLGPYYEQYF.

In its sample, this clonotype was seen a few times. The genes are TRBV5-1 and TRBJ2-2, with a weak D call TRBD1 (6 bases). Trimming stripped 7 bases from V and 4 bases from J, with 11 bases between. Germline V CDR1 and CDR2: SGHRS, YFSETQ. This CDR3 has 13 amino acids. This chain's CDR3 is CASCEGVTGELFF. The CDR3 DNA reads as TGCGCCAGCTGTGAGGGGGTCACCGGGGAGCTGTTTTTT.